Listed below are T cell receptor beta chains from one sample, sequenced in a study of cytomegalovirus exposure and HLA in healthy donors. The data were produced by immunoSEQ multiplex PCR, yet TCRdb's version contains in-frame clones alone and is incomplete. The sample consists of 140,000 or so clones, 9.4% of them appearing once. Sequencing was done on a sample of PBMCs. The receptors here all came from a male donor in good health and CMV-seronegative. The CDR3 runs from the conserved cysteine through the conserved F or W. D genes are given only for firm matches. Only some rows state a clone size, as once, few, many or a class for expanded clones.

TRBV7-2	TRBD1	TRBJ2-7	14	-	TGTGCCAGCAGCTCAGCGACAGGGAGCTACGAGCAGTACTTC	CASSSATGSYEQYF
TRBV29-1	-	TRBJ2-5	14	few	TGCAGCGTTGAGGGGACTTCCGACACGGAGACCCAGTACTTC	CSVEGTSDTETQYF
TRBV29-1	TRBD1	TRBJ2-7	12	-	TGCAGCGTGGGAACAGGGGCCTACGAGCAGTACTTC	CSVGTGAYEQYF
TRBV7-6	-	TRBJ1-1	15	few	TGTGCCAGCAGCAGAATTCAGGGGATGAACACTGAAGCTTTCTTT	CASSRIQGMNTEAFF
TRBV19	TRBD2	TRBJ2-6	16	-	TGTGCCAGTAGTATGGGAGGGAACTCTGGGGCCAACGTCCTGACTTTC	CASSMGGNSGANVLTF
TRBV7-9	-	TRBJ2-2	16	-	TGTGCCAGCGCCAAGCCAGGGCTAGCGAGACGCGGGGAGCTGTTTTTT	CASAKPGLARRGELFF
TRBV18	TRBD2	TRBJ2-3	16	-	TGTGCCAGCTCACCACGGATAGCGGGGGGCACAGATACGCAGTATTTT	CASSPRIAGGTDTQYF
TRBV19	TRBD1	TRBJ1-1	15	few	TGTGCCAGTAGTATAGATTCGACAGGGGGGACTGAAGCTTTCTTT	CASSIDSTGGTEAFF
TRBV11-2	-	TRBJ2-7	13	-	TGTGCCAGCAGCTTAGTGAGTGACTACGAGCAGTACTTC	CASSLVSDYEQYF
TRBV7-8	-	TRBJ2-7	15	-	TGTGCCAGCAGCCCCCCTGCTACCGGCTCCTACGAGCAGTACTTC	CASSPPATGSYEQYF
TRBV7-2	-	TRBJ1-2	12	-	TGTGCCAGCAGCGCCAGGGATTCTGGCTACACCTTC	CASSARDSGYTF
TRBV9	-	TRBJ2-5	16	-	TGTGCCAGCAGCGATGACACAGGCCTACAAAGAGAGACCCAGTACTTC	CASSDDTGLQRETQYF
TRBV10-3	TRBD1	TRBJ2-7	16	-	TGTGCCATCAGTGATCCGGGACAGGGGAACTCCTACGAGCAGTACTTC	CAISDPGQGNSYEQYF
TRBV6-5	-	TRBJ1-2	16	few	TGTGCCAGCAGTTACTCAGGCGGAGGCACCGAATATGGCTACACCTTC	CASSYSGGGTEYGYTF
TRBV19	-	TRBJ1-1	14	-	TGTGCCAGTATAGCGGGAGGTGTACACACTGAAGCTTTCTTT	CASIAGGVHTEAFF
TRBV14	TRBD1	TRBJ2-7	15	-	TGTGCCAGCAGCCCAAACGACAGGGGTAGGTACGAGCAGTACTTC	CASSPNDRGRYEQYF
TRBV18	TRBD1	TRBJ1-1	15	-	TGTGCCAGCTCACGGCCCGGGACAGGGGGCACTGAAGCTTTCTTT	CASSRPGTGGTEAFF
TRBV7-2	TRBD2	TRBJ2-5	16	few	TGTGCCAGCAGCTTGATTTCGCGGGAGGGCCGGGAGACCCAGTACTTC	CASSLISREGRETQYF
TRBV28	-	TRBJ1-2	12	-	TGTGCCAGCAGTTTGGAGTACTATGGCTACACCTTC	CASSLEYYGYTF
TRBV5-1	-	TRBJ1-1	13	-	TGCGCCAGCAGCGTTGGAAACGATGCGGGAGCTTTCTTT	CASSVGNDAGAFF